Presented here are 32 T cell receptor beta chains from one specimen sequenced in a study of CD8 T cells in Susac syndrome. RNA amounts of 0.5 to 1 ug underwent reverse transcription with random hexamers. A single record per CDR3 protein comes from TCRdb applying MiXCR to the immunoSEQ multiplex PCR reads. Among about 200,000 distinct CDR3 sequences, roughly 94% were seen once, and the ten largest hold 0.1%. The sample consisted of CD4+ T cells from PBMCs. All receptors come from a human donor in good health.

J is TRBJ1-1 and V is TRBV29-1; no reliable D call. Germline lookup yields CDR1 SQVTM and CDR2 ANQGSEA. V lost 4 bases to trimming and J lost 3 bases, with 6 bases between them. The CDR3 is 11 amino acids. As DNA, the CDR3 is TGCAGCGTTGGTAGCTACACTGAAGCTTTCTTT. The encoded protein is CSVGSYTEAFF.

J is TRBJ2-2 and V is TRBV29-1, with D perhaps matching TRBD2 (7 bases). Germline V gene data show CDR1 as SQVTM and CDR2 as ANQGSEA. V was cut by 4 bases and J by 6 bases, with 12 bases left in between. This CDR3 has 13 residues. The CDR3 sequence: CSVVQGGAGELFF. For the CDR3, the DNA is TGCAGCGTTGTACAGGGAGGGGCCGGGGAGCTGTTTTTT.

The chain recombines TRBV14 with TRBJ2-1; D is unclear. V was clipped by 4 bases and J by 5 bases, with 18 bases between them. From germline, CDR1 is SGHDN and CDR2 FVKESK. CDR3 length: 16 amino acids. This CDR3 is CASSRSRVQTDNEQFF. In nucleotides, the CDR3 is TGTGCCAGCAGCCGATCTAGGGTGCAAACGGACAATGAGCAGTTCTTC.

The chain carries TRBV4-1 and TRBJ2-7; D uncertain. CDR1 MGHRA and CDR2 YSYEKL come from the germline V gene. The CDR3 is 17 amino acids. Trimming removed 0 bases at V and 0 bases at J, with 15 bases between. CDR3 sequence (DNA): TGCGCCAGCAGCCAAGATCCCGCACAGCCCAGCTCCTACGAGCAGTACTTC. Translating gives CASSQDPAQPSSYEQYF.

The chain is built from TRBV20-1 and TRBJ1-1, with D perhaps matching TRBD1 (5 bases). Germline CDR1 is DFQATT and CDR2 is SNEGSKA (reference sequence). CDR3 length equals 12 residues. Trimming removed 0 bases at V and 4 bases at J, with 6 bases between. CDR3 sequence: CSAREQGTEAFF. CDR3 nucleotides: TGCAGTGCTAGAGAGCAGGGCACTGAAGCTTTCTTT.

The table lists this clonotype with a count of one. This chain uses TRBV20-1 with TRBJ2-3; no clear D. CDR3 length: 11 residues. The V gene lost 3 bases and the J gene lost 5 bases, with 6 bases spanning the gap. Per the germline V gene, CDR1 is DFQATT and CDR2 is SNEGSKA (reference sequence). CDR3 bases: TGCAGTGCTAGGGATGGAGATACGCAGTATTTT. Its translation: CSARDGDTQYF.

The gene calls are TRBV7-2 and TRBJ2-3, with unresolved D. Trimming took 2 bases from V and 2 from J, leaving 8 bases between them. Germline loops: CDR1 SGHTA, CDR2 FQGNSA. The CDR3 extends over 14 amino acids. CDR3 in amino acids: CASSLMRTTDTQYF. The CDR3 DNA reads TGTGCCAGCAGCTTAATGCGGACCACAGATACGCAGTATTTT. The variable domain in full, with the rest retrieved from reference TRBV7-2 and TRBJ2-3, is GAGVSQSPSNKVTEKGKDVELRCDPISGHTALYWYRQSLGQGLEFLIYFQGNSAPDKSGLPSDRFSAERTGGSVSTLTIQRTQQEDSAVYLCASSLMRTTDTQYFGPGTRLTVL.

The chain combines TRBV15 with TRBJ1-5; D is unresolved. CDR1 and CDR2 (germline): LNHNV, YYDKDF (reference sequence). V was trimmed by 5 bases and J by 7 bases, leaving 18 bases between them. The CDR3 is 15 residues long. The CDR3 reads CATSPILLPGQPQHF. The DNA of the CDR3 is TGTGCCACCAGCCCTATTTTGCTGCCGGGACAGCCCCAGCATTTT.

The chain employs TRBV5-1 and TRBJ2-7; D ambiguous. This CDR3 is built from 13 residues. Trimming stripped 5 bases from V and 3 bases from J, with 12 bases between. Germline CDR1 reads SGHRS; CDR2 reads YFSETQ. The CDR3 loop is CASSFPSSYEQYF. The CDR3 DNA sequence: TGCGCCAGCAGTTTCCCAAGCAGCTACGAGCAGTACTTC.

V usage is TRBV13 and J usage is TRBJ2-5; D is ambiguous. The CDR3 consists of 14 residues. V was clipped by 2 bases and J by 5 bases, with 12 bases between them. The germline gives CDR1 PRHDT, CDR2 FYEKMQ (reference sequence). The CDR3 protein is CASSLRAPGETQYF. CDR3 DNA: TGTGCCAGCAGCTTAAGGGCTCCCGGGGAGACCCAGTACTTC.

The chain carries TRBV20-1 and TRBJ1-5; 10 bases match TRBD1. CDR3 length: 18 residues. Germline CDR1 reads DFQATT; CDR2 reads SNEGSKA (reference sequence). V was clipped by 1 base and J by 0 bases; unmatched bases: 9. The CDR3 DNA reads TGCAGTGCTAGAGCCGGGGACAGGGGCGTTATTAGCAATCAGCCCCAGCATTTT. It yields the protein CSARAGDRGVISNQPQHF.

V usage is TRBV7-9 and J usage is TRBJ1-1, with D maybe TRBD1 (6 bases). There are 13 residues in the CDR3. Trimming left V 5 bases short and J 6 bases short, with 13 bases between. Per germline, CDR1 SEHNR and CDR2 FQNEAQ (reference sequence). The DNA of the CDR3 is TGTGCCAGCAGCCCTACCCGACAGGCTGAAGCTTTCTTT. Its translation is CASSPTRQAEAFF. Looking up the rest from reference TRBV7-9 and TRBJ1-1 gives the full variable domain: DTGVSQNPRHKITKRGQNVTFRCDPISEHNRLYWYRQTLGQGPEFLTYFQNEAQLEKSRLLSDRFSAERPKGSFSTLEIQRTEQGDSAMYLCASSPTRQAEAFFGQGTRLTVV.

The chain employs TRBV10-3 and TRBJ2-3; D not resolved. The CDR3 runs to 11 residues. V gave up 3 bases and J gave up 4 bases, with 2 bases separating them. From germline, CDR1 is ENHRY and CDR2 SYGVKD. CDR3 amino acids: CAISDADTQYF. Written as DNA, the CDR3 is TGTGCCATCAGTGACGCAGATACGCAGTATTTT.

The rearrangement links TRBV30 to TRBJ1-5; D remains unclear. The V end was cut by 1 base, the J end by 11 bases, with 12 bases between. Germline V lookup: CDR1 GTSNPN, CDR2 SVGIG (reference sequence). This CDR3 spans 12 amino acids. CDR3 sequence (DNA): TGTGCCTGGAGTGCGGGCGGTGTAGCCCAGCATTTT. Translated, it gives CAWSAGGVAQHF.

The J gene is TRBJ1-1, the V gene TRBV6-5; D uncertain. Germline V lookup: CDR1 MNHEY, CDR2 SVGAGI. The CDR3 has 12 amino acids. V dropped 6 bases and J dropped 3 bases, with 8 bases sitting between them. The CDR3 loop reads CASRRGYTEAFF. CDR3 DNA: TGTGCCAGCAGACGGGGTTACACTGAAGCTTTCTTT.

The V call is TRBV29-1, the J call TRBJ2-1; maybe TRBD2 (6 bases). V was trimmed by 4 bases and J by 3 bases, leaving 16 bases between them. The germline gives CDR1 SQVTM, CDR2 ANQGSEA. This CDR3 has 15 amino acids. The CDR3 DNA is TGCAGCGTTGGTATGCGGGACTCCAACTACAATGAGCAGTTCTTC. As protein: CSVGMRDSNYNEQFF.

This CDR3 reads CAWSVSLNTEAFF. The CDR3 DNA reads TGTGCCTGGAGTGTCTCGTTAAACACTGAAGCTTTCTTT. The chain couples TRBV30 to TRBJ1-1; no clear D gene. V was shortened by 0 bases and J by 2 bases, with 7 bases between the two germline ends. Germline CDR1 reads GTSNPN; CDR2 reads SVGIG (reference sequence). The CDR3 extends over 13 amino acids.

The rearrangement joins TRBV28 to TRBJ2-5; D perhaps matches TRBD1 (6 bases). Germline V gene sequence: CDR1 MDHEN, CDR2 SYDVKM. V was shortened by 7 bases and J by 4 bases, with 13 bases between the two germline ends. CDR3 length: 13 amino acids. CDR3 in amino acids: CASTLQGRETQYF. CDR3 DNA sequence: TGTGCCAGCACCCTACAGGGACGAGAGACCCAGTACTTC.

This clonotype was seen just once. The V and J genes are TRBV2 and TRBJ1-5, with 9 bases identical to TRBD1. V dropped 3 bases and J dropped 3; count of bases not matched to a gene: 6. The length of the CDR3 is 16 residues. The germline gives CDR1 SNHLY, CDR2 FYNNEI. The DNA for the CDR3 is TGTGCCAGCAGTGAGGGGTGGACAGGGGCCAATCAGCCCCAGCATTTT. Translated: CASSEGWTGANQPQHF.

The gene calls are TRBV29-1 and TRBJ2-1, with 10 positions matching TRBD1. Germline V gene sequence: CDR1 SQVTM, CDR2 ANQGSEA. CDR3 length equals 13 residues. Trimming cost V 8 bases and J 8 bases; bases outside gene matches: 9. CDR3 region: CSLRQGALDEQFF. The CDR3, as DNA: TGCAGCCTACGACAGGGGGCATTGGATGAGCAGTTCTTC.

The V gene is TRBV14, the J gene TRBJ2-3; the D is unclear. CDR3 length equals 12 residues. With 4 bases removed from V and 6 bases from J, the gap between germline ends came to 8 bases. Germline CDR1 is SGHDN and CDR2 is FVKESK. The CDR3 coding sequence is TGTGCCAGCAGCCCCATCAGGGATACGCAGTATTTT. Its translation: CASSPIRDTQYF.

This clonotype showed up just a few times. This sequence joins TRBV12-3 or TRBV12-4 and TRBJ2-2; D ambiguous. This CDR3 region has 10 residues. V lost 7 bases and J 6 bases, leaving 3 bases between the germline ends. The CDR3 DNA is TGTGCCAGCAAGGCCGGGGAGCTGTTTTTT. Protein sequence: CASKAGELFF.

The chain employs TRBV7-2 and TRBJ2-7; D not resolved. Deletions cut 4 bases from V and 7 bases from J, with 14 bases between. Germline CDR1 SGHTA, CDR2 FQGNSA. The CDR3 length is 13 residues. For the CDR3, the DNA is TGTGCCAGCAGCTCCACGACATTGGGTGAGCAGTACTTC. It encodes CASSSTTLGEQYF.

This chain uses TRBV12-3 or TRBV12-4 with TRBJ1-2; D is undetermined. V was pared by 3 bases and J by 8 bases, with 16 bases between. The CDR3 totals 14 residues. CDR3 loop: CASSLWSKSQGYTF. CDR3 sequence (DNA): TGTGCCAGCAGTTTGTGGTCAAAGAGCCAAGGCTACACCTTC.

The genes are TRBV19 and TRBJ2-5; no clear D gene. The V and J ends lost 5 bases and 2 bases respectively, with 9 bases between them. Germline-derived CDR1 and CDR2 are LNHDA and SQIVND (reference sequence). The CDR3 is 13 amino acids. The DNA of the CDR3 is TGTGCCAGTAGTTCCGGGCGGCAAGAGACCCAGTACTTC. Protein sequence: CASSSGRQETQYF.

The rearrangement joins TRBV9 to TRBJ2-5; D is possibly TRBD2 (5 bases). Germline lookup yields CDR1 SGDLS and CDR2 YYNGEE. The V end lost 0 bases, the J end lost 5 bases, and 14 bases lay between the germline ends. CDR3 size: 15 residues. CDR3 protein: CASSVEHLGGETQYF. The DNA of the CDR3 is TGTGCCAGCAGCGTAGAACACCTCGGCGGGGAGACCCAGTACTTC.

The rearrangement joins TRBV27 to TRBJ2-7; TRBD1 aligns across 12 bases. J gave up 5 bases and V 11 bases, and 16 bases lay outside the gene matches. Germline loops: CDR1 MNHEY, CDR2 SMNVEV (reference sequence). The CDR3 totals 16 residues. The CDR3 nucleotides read TGTGCCTACCAGCCTGCTCCCCGGGACAGGGGGCACGAGCAGTACTTC. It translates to CAYQPAPRDRGHEQYF.

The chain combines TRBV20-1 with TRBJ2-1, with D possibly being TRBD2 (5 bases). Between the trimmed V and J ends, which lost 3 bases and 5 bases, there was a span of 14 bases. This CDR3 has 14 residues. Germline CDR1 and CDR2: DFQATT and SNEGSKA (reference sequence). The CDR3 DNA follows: TGCAGTGCTAGGGATGGACTGGCCCACAATGAGCAGTTCTTC. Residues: CSARDGLAHNEQFF.

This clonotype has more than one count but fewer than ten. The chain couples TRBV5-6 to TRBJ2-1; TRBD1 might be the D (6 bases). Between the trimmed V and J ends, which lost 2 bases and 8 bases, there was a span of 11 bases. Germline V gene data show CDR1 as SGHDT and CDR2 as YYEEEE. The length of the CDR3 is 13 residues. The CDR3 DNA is TGTGCCAGCAGCTTCAGGGGTGCGGATGAGCAGTTCTTC. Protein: CASSFRGADEQFF.

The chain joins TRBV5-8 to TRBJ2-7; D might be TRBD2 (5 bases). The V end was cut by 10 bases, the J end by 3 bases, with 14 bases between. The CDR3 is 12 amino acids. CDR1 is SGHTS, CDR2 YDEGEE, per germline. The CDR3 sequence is CAEGQPGYEQYV. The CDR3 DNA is TGTGCCGAGGGCCAGCCAGGCTACGAGCAGTACGTC.

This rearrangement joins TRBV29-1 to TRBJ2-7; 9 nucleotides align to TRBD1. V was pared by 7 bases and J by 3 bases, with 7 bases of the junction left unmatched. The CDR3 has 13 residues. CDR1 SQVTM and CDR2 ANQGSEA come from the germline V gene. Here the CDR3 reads CSAGGQGGYEQYF. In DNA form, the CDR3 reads TGCAGCGCAGGGGGACAGGGTGGCTACGAGCAGTACTTC.

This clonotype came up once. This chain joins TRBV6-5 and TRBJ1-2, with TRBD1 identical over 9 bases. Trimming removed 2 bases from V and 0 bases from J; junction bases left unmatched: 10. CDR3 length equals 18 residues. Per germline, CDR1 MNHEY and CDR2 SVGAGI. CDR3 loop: CASSYGGQGFTTNYGYTF. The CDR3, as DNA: TGTGCCAGCAGTTACGGGGGACAGGGATTTACGACTAACTATGGCTACACCTTC.